The entry that follows covers one T cell receptor beta chain sequence. It has no known antigen specificity. No per-base quality is available; no much larger clone lies one base away. TCR beta CDR3 regions were sequenced from DNA using the immunoSEQ Assay. Under the source paper's analysis protocol: T cell density was computed as TCR beta template counts normalized to usable DNA estimated by amplifying housekeeping genes. The preseqR package was used to estimate richness by extrapolating to 400,000 templates for PBMC samples and to 120,000 templates for tissue samples. Clonality was defined as one minus Pielou's evenness. Tissue-enriched TCRs were identified by differential abundance testing using productive amino-acid clonotypes, minimum total count 5 and alpha 0.1. Repertoire overlap between compartments was quantified with the Jaccard Index and Morisita Overlap Index. GLIPH grouped TCR beta CDR3s together with public tetramer-defined viral CDR3s, and a viral motif had to include at least three viral sequences and also show V-gene enrichment. Not all clones reach the TCRdb copy of this immuneACCESS table, which keeps in-frame sequences only. Checked studies attribute under half of the gap to unresolved V genes and leave the rest unexplained. The DNA was the basis for D and trimming; V, J and clone size are from that table. Present in this sample are fewer than 45,000 clones, around nine tenths of which were seen just once. The ten biggest clones cover less than 3.5% of the sample.

At diagnosis, tumor, uninvolved tumor-adjacent lung and peripheral blood were collected and then preserved as a mix of FFPE and fresh-frozen material. For TCR repertoire profiling, blood samples were analyzed in the form of peripheral blood mononuclear cells. The CDR1 and CDR2 encoded by the germline V gene are SGHVS and FQNEAQ. V and J are trimmed by 5 bases and 3 bases, and the gene matches miss 8 bases of the junction. The CDR3 spans 15 residues, from the cysteine through the phenylalanine. Kept here is only the CDR3 DNA, which spans 45 bases and is read in frame from base 1. The entry originates in a study of T cells in localized non-small cell lung cancer (dated by TCRdb to the early 2020s). Some background on the complete study: The study analyzed T cell repertoires of about 230 early-stage NSCLC patients, comparing tumors and uninvolved tumor-adjacent lungs. The cohort was made up of some 240 treatment-naive NSCLC patients whose localized lung tumors had been resected. Of the NSCLC patients, about 130 were male and about a hundred were female, and the mean age was approximately 66 years.

Results and caveats for the whole study, not just this receptor: Longer overall survival was associated with higher T cell density in blood, whereas shorter survival was associated with higher clonality in adjacent lung. Uninvolved tumor-adjacent lung showed the highest T cell clonality, higher than tumor, which suggests more focused antigenic responses in the uninvolved tumor-adjacent lung. Because multi-region tumor sequencing was not performed, intratumor heterogeneity could not be ruled out. Because of the exploratory design, TCR variables were selected using unadjusted p-values without false-discovery rate correction. Of the top 100 tumor clones, a median of 57 were detected in paired uninvolved adjacent lung; about 26 were also among that lung's top 100.

The sequencing used peripheral blood, collected before any cancer treatment. The clonotype was recovered from a female donor aged 60 or older with stage I squamous cell lung carcinoma. The chain is encoded by TRBV7-8 joined to TRBJ2-7; 9 of the junction bases match TRBD2. The CDR3 in this case is CASSAQSGRRYEQYF. The nucleotides read TGTGCCAGCAGCGCCCAGAGCGGGAGGCGCTACGAGCAGTACTTC. Reference TRBV7-8 and TRBJ2-7 proteins supply the regions before and after the CDR3; the full variable domain is: GAGVSQSPRYKVAKRGQDVALRCDPISGHVSLFWYQQALGQGPEFLTYFQNEAQLDKSGLPSDRFFAERPEGSVSTLKIQRTQQEDSAVYLCASSAQSGRRYEQYFGPGTRLTVT.